Listed here are 3 T cell receptor beta chains from one sample, sequenced in a study of blood T cell repertoires in COVID-19 (dated by TCRdb to about 2020). The library came from the immunoSEQ multiplex PCR assay. The table was pulled from immuneACCESS by TCRdb, which kept in-frame rearrangements only. Such tables lose some clones; where checked, under half of the loss comes from unresolved V genes, and the rest has no known cause. Recorded for this sample are around 210,000 clones; approximately 91% of them occurred a single time. The top ten constitute 15% to 20% of the sample. The sequencing input was peripheral blood. The receptors originated from a man aged 45-60 years with COVID-19, enrolled during active disease.

This clone was counted a single time. The V and J genes are TRBV18 and TRBJ1-1; 7 bases align to TRBD1. The V segment lost 5 bases and the J segment 0 bases; nucleotides outside the gene matches: 9. The CDR3 runs 16 residues. Germline CDR1 is KGHSH and CDR2 is LQKENI. The CDR3 nucleotides read TGTGCCAGCTCAATTGACAGGGTCAGGATGAACACTGAAGCTTTCTTT. It codes for CASSIDRVRMNTEAFF.

V gene TRBV3-1 (or the pseudogene TRBV3-2) combines with J gene TRBJ1-1; 7 bases align to TRBD1. The length of the CDR3 is 16 residues. The ends lost 1 base at V and 0 bases at J; junction bases unmatched: 5. Germline values: CDR1 LGHDT, CDR2 YNNKEL (reference sequence). The CDR3 reads CASSQGRGIMNTEAFF. The DNA for the CDR3 is TGTGCCAGCAGCCAAGGCAGGGGGATCATGAACACTGAAGCTTTCTTT.

V usage is TRBV18 and J usage is TRBJ2-2; D ambiguous. Germline V gives CDR1 KGHSH, CDR2 LQKENI. V shed 2 bases and J shed 0 bases, with 4 bases lying between them. The CDR3 is 14 residues long. CDR3 residues: CASSPSANTGELFF. DNA for the CDR3: TGTGCCAGCTCACCAAGCGCGAACACCGGGGAGCTGTTTTTT. The full variable domain, in which reference TRBV18 and TRBJ2-2 provide the parts outside the CDR3, is NAGVMQNPRHLVRRRGQEARLRCSPMKGHSHVYWYRQLPEEGLKFMVYLQKENIIDESGMPKERFSAEFPKEGPSILRIQQVVRGDSAAYFCASSPSANTGELFFGEGSRLTVL.